The 11 T cell receptor beta chains below were found in one sample sequenced in a study of early T cells in non-severe SARS-CoV-2 infection. Using its own MiXCR run on the 5' RACE reads, TCRdb lists one record per CDR3 protein. Of over 45,000 distinct CDR3 sequences in the sample, 5.6% were seen once. What was sequenced was whole blood. The receptors were sampled from an adult who was a healthcare worker with PCR-confirmed SARS-CoV-2 infection or an uninfected control (not recorded which).

This clonotype was seen only once. The V call is TRBV30, the J call TRBJ2-7; the match to TRBD1 covers 7 bases. The CDR3 is made up of 14 amino acids. V lost 5 bases and J lost 3; bases outside the gene matches: 10. Germline values: CDR1 GTSNPN, CDR2 SVGIG (reference sequence). For the CDR3, the DNA is TGTGCCTGGGCGGAAGGGCAGGGGGTCTACGAGCAGTACTTC. Its protein product is CAWAEGQGVYEQYF.

This clonotype was found many times. The chain links TRBV2 to TRBJ1-1; D is undetermined. CDR1 and CDR2 from the germline V gene are SNHLY and FYNNEI. The CDR3 has 13 residues. Trimming left V 1 base short and J 4 bases short, with 7 bases between. The CDR3 DNA reads TGTGCCAGCAGTGAAGTAGAGAGCACTGAAGCTTTCTTT. Translating it yields CASSEVESTEAFF.

This clonotype has ten or more counts. The rearrangement uses TRBV7-6 and TRBJ2-2; D is possibly TRBD2 (7 bases). Trimming cost V 4 bases and J 4 bases, with 22 bases left between them. In germline, CDR1 is SGHVS, CDR2 FNYEAQ. This CDR3 spans 18 amino acids. In nucleotides, the CDR3 is TGTGCCAGCAGCTCCCCTCGGGGGGCCACCTCGGGCACCGGGGAGCTGTTTTTT. It codes for CASSSPRGATSGTGELFF. Using reference TRBV7-6 and TRBJ2-2 for the parts outside the CDR3, the full variable domain is GAGVSQSPRYKVTKRGQDVALRCDPISGHVSLYWYRQALGQGPEFLTYFNYEAQQDKSGLPNDRFSAERPEGSISTLTIQRTEQRDSAMYRCASSSPRGATSGTGELFFGEGSRLTVL.

This clonotype showed up just a few times. V and J are TRBV20-1 and TRBJ2-5, with a weak D call TRBD1 (6 bases). The V end was cut by 5 bases, the J end by 0 bases, with 19 bases between. CDR3 length equals 16 residues. Germline V CDR1 and CDR2: DFQATT, SNEGSKA (reference sequence). The DNA for the CDR3 is TGCAGTGCTTCCGGGACACAGCTTTCGTACCAAGAGACCCAGTACTTC. It encodes CSASGTQLSYQETQYF.

The V and J genes are TRBV12-3 or TRBV12-4 and TRBJ1-1, with 10 bases lining up with TRBD1. This CDR3 contains 14 residues. Germline trimming cut 6 bases from V and 7 bases from J; bases unmatched to any gene: 8. The CDR3: CASSRTGGNGEAFF. CDR3 nucleotides: TGTGCCAGCAGCCGGACAGGGGGAAATGGTGAAGCTTTCTTT.

The CDR3 DNA reads as TGTGCCAGTAGTGCGTGGGGGGCGACCGGGGAGCTGTTTTTT. Translating it yields CASSAWGATGELFF. The chain joins TRBV19 to TRBJ2-2; D may correspond to TRBD1 or TRBD2 (6 bases each). CDR3 length: 14 residues. Per the germline V gene, CDR1 is LNHDA and CDR2 is SQIVND (reference sequence). Between the trimmed V and J ends, which lost 5 bases and 5 bases, there was a span of 12 bases.

J is TRBJ1-1 and V is TRBV7-9; 7 bases match TRBD1. Germline V gene lookup returns CDR1 SEHNR and CDR2 FQNEAQ (reference sequence). This CDR3 contains 14 residues. The trim removed 5 bases at V and 5 bases at J, leaving 8 bases unmatched. The CDR3 region is CASSRGQEDTEAFF. DNA for the CDR3: TGTGCCAGCAGCCGTGGACAGGAGGATACTGAAGCTTTCTTT.

J is TRBJ1-1 and V is TRBV10-2; D gene ambiguous. Trimming shortened V by 3 bases and J by 7 bases, and 6 bases separated the two germline ends. The CDR3 covers 11 residues. Per the germline V gene, CDR1 is WSHSY and CDR2 is SAAADI. The CDR3 spells CASSERLEAFF. In DNA form, the CDR3 reads TGCGCCAGCAGTGAACGACTTGAAGCTTTCTTT.

This rearrangement joins TRBV3-1 to TRBJ2-3; 11 nucleotides match TRBD2. This CDR3 region has 16 residues. Germline CDR1 is LGHDT and CDR2 is YNNKEL (reference sequence). With 6 bases clipped from V and 2 bases from J, the junction kept 7 bases outside the gene matches. Here the CDR3 reads CASSRRTSGSTDTQYF. The CDR3 nucleotides are TGTGCCAGCAGTCGTCGGACTAGCGGGTCCACAGATACGCAGTATTTT.

This clonotype has ten or more counts. The J gene is TRBJ2-7, the V gene TRBV30; perhaps D is TRBD1 or TRBD2 (6 bases each). This CDR3 has 13 residues. Looked up from germline, CDR1 is GTSNPN and CDR2 is SVGIG (reference sequence). V was trimmed by 2 bases and J by 0 bases, leaving 8 bases between them. The CDR3 loop reads CAWSRGLSYEQYF. Written as DNA, the CDR3 is TGTGCCTGGAGTCGGGGGCTCTCCTACGAGCAGTACTTC.

J is TRBJ2-3 and V is TRBV29-1; 8 bases align to TRBD2. The CDR3 sequence is 18 residues long. The germline V gene encodes CDR1 SQVTM and CDR2 ANQGSEA. V shed 5 bases, J shed 1 base, and the junction held 17 bases outside the gene matches. The CDR3 sequence is CSVNRREVSLVGTDTQYF. The DNA of the CDR3 is TGCAGCGTTAATCGGCGGGAGGTTAGTCTGGTAGGCACAGATACGCAGTATTTT.